This T cell receptor beta chain originates from a study of T cell changes during pregnancy in multiple sclerosis. Some clones are missing from TCRdb's copy, which holds only in-frame ones; the method was immunoSEQ multiplex PCR. In the table there are about 68,000 clones, about 90% of which are singletons. This clone was observed a single time. The specimen was peripheral blood, collected in the second trimester of pregnancy. The receptor's source is a female donor with multiple sclerosis, enrolled in a pregnancy study.

The CDR3 DNA reads TGTGCCAGCAGTCTGGCGACAGGGTTCTATGGCTACACCTTC. It translates to CASSLATGFYGYTF. The chain recombines TRBV28 with TRBJ1-2, with 7 positions matching TRBD1. V shed 5 bases and J 4 bases; nucleotides not matched to a gene: 7. The CDR3 totals 14 residues. Per the germline V gene, CDR1 is MDHEN and CDR2 is SYDVKM.